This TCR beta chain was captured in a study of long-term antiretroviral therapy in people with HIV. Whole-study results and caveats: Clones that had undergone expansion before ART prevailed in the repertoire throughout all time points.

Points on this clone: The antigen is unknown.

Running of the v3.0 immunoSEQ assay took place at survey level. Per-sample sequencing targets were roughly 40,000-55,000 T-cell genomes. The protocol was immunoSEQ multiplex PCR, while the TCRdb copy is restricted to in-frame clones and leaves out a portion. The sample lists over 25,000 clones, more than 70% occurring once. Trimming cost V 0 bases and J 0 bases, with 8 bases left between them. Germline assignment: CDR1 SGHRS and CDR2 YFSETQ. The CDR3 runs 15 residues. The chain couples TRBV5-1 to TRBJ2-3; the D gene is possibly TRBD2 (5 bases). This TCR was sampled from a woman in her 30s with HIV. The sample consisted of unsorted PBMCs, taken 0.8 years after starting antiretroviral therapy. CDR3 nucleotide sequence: TGCGCCAGCAGCTTGGGGACTGCGAGCACAGATACGCAGTATTTT. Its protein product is CASSLGTASTDTQYF.